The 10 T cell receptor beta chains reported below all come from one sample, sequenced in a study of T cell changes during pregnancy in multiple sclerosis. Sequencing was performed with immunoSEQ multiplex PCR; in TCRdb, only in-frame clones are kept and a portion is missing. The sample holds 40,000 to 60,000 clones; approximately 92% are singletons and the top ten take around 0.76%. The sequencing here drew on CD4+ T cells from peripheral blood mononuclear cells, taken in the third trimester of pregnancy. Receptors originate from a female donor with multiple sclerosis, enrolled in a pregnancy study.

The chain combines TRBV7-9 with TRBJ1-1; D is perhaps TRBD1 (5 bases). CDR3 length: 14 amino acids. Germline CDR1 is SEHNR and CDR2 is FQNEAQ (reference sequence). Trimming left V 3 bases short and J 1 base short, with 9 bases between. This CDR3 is CASSLDKTNTEAFF. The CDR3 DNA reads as TGTGCCAGCAGCTTGGACAAGACGAACACTGAAGCTTTCTTT.

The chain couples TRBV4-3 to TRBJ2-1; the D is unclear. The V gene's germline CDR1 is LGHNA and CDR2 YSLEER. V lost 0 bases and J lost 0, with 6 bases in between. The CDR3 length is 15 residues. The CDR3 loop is CASSQDWSSYNEQFF. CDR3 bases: TGCGCCAGCAGCCAAGACTGGAGCTCCTACAATGAGCAGTTCTTC.

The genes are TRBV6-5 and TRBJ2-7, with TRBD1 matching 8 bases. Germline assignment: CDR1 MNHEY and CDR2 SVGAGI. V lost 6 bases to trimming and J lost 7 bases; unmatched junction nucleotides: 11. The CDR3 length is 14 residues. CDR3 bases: TGTGCCAGCAGGAGGACAGGGAAAATATTTGAGCAGTACTTC. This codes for CASRRTGKIFEQYF.

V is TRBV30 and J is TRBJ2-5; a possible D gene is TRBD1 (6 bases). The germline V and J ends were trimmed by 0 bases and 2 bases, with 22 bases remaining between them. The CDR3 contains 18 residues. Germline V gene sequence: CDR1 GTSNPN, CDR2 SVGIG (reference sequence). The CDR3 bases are TGTGCCTGGAGTGTGCTCCGGACAGTAGCCACGGGACAAGAGACCCAGTACTTC. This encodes CAWSVLRTVATGQETQYF.

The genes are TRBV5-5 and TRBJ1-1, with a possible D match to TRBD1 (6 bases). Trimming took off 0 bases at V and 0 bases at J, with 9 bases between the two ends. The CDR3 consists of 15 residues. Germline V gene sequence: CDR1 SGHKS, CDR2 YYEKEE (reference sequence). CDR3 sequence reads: CASSLGTVVNTEAFF. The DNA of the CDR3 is TGTGCCAGCAGCTTGGGGACAGTCGTGAACACTGAAGCTTTCTTT.

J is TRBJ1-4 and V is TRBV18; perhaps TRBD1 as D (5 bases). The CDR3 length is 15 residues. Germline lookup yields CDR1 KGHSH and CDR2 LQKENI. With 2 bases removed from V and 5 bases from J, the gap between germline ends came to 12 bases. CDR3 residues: CASSPLDRFNEKLFF. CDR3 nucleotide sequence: TGTGCCAGCTCACCATTAGACAGATTCAATGAAAAACTGTTTTTT.

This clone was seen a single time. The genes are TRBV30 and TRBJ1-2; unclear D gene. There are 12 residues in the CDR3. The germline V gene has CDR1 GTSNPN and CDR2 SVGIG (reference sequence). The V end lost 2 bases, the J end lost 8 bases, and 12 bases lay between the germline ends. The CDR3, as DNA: TGTGCCTGGAGTAGTAATTTTCGGGGCTACACCTTC. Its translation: CAWSSNFRGYTF.

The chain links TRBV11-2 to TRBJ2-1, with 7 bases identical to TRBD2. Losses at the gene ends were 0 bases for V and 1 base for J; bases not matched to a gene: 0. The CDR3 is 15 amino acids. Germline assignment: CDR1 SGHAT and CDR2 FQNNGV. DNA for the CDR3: TGTGCCAGCAGCTTAGACGGGGGGTCCTACAATGAGCAGTTCTTC. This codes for CASSLDGGSYNEQFF.

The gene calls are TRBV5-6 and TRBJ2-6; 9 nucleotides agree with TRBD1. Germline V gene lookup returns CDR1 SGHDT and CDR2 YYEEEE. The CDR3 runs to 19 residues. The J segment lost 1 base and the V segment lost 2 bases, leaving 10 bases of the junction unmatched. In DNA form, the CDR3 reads TGTGCCAGCAGCTTAGCCCGGGACAGGGTTCGGTCTGGGGCCAACGTCCTGACTTTC. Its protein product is CASSLARDRVRSGANVLTF.

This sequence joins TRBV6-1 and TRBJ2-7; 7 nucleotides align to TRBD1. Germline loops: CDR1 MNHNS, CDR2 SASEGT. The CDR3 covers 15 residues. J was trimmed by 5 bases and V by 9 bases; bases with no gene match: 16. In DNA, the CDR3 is TGTGCCAGTAAAGCCACTACAGGGGATCCCCACGAGCAGTACTTC. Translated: CASKATTGDPHEQYF.